This T cell receptor (beta chain) was documented in a study of blood T cell repertoires in COVID-19 (TCRdb year 2020). About the study as a whole: Samples covering the acute and convalescent phases of COVID-19 were provided by collaborators in the United States, Italy and Spain. Where HLA class I and class II types were available, the types were taken from metadata supplied by the sample provider, not from assay-based typing. A freely available public database, intended as a resource for researchers studying the immune response to SARS-CoV-2, is where the repertoires were released. Samples came from the ongoing ImmuneRACE study (first 160 participants) plus 1,254 subjects from 6 global collaborators. A de-identified subject ID, COVID-19 status, age in years and sex were almost always included in the sample metadata. The prospective study material was composed of cDNA or gDNA derived from T cells, B-cell-depleted T cells, or PBMCs. The dataset comprised deeply sampled blood TCRbeta repertoires from subjects exposed to, actively infected with, or recovered from COVID-19. Findings and caveats that apply to the study as a whole: The quantity of clinical and demographic metadata differed by source and by participant and was supplied without curation.

TCRbeta CDR3 regions were amplified from genomic DNA using the immunoSEQ Assay, a bias-controlled multiplex PCR. As for the original processing: Nucleated cell counts per sample were estimated from amplification of reference gene primers within the assay. To quantify the absolute abundance of each unique TCRbeta CDR3 rearrangement, sequence reads were collapsed and filtered. For each sample, productive Simpson clonality was calculated as the square root of Simpson's diversity index over productive rearrangements. The table was pulled from immuneACCESS by TCRdb, which kept in-frame rearrangements only. Such tables lose some clones; where checked, under half of the loss comes from unresolved V genes, and the rest has no known cause. From that table come the V and J calls and clone size; the DNA was used to work out D and trimming. This sample gives about 250,000 clones in total; 65% to 90% of them show up just once. The top ten clonotypes cover 5.1% of the sample.

With regard to this clone: It lacks a known antigen. No much larger clone is present one base from it, and per-base qualities are unavailable.

One collaborating source in Seattle enrolled patients while the patients were actively infected and followed the patients over time throughout the course of disease. Collaborating institutions collected whole blood in K2EDTA tubes following their own protocols. For TCRbeta analysis, collaborators shipped samples in one of three forms: frozen whole blood, isolated PBMCs, or DNA extracted from either of those sample types. The CDR3 covers 13 residues, taking in both the cysteine and the phenylalanine. CDR3 DNA is the only sequence kept; it has 39 bases, read in frame from the first base. V is cut by 6 bases and J by 10 bases, and the space between the germline ends is 19 bases. CDR1 and CDR2, looked up from the germline V gene, are SGHDT and YYEEEE.

The sample was peripheral blood. The chain is assembled from TRBV5-6 and TRBJ1-1; possibly the D gene is TRBD1, per 6 matching bases. The clonotype comes from a man aged 45-65 years with COVID-19, enrolled during active disease. In nucleotides, the sequence is TGTGCCAGCAACAATCAGGGGTTCCACGTAGCTTTCTTT. Translated, this is CASNNQGFHVAFF.